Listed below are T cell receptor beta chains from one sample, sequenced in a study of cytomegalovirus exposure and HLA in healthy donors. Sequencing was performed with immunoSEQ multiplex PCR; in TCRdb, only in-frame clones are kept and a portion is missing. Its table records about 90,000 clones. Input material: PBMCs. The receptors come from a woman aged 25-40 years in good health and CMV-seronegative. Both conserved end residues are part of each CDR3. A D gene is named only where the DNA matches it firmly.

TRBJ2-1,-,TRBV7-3,TGTGCCAGCAGCCTGACTTCCCGCTACAATGAGCAGTTCTTC,CASSLTSRYNEQFF
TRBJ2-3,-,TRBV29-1,TGCAGCGTTGAACCGGGGAGCACAGATACGCAGTATTTT,CSVEPGSTDTQYF
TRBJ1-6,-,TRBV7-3,TGTGCCAGCAGCTTAAGGAGCTCCTATAATTCACCCCTCCACTTT,CASSLRSSYNSPLHF
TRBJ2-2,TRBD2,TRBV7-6,TGTGCCAGCAGCTGGTGGCAAGGACTAGCAGCGACCGGGGAGCTGTTTTTT,CASSWWQGLAATGELFF
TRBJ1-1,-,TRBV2,TGTGCCAGCAGTTGGACAGTGAACACTGAAGCTTTCTTT,CASSWTVNTEAFF
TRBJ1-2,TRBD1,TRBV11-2,TGTGCCAGCAGCAGACCGGGGACAGGGGAACTTAATGGCTACACCTTC,CASSRPGTGELNGYTF
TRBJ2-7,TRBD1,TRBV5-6,TGTGCCAGCAGCGGAGCAACAGGGGGCTTCGAGCAGTACTTC,CASSGATGGFEQYF
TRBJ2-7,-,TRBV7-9,TGTGCCAGCAGTTCAGGGGTCTCCTACGAGCAGTACTTC,CASSSGVSYEQYF
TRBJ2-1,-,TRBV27,TGTGCCAGCAGTCCCAGGGGAGATGAGCAGTTCTTC,CASSPRGDEQFF
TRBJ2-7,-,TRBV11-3,TGTGCCAGCAGCCCTGGACAAGCAGACGAGCAGTACTTC,CASSPGQADEQYF
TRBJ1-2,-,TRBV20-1,TGCAGTCTAACGAGCGGGAGCGGCTACACCTTC,CSLTSGSGYTF
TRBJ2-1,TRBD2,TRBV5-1,TGCGCCAGCAGCCAAACTAGCGGGAGTCATATTGAGCAGTTCTTC,CASSQTSGSHIEQFF
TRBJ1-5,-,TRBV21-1,TGTGCCAGCACCCAAGAAGTCAACAATAGCAATCAGCCCCAGCATTTT,CASTQEVNNSNQPQHF
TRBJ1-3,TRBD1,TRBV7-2,TGTGCCAGCAGCTCCCAGGGGGCAAAAGGAAACACCATATATTTT,CASSSQGAKGNTIYF
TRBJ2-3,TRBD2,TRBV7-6,TGTGCCAGCAGCTTAAGTACTAGCGGGAGTGCCGCAGATACGCAGTATTTT,CASSLSTSGSAADTQYF
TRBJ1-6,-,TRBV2,TGTGCCAGCAGGGGGAGTCGCTGCCACTTT,CASRGSRCHF
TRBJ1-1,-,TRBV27,TGTGCCAGCAGGTCCCCTACGGGGGTGAACACTGAAGCTTTCTTT,CASRSPTGVNTEAFF
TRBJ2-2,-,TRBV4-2,TGTGCCAGCAGCCAAGTAGACTCCTCTGACACCGGGGAGCTGTTTTTT,CASSQVDSSDTGELFF
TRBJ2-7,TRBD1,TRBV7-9,TGTGCCAGCAGCCCATGGACAGGGAGGAACGAGCAGTACTTC,CASSPWTGRNEQYF
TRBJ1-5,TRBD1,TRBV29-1,TGCAGTCAAGGGGACAGGGGCCCGATTAATAGCAATCAGCCCCAGCATTTT,CSQGDRGPINSNQPQHF
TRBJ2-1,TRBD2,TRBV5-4,TGTGCCAGCAGCTCCCTAATAGCGGGGGGCGGGAGCTCCTACAATGAGCAGTTCTTC,CASSSLIAGGGSSYNEQFF
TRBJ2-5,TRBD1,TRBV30,TGTGCCTGGAGCCAGGACAGGGACGAGTACTTC,CAWSQDRDEYF
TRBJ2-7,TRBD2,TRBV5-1,TGCGCCAGCAGCTTGAAACTAGCGGGAACCTACGAGCAGTACTTC,CASSLKLAGTYEQYF
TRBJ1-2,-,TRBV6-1,TGTGCCAGCAGGGATCAGGGGTACTATGGCTACACCTTC,CASRDQGYYGYTF
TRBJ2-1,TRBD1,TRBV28,TGTGCCAGCCGGGGACAGAGTTATGAGCAGTTCTTC,CASRGQSYEQFF
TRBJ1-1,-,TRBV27,TGTGCCAGCAGTCCCACCCCTAGACAGTTCACTGAAGCTTTCTTT,CASSPTPRQFTEAFF
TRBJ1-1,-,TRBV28,TGTGCCAGCAGTTCCTTGGCAGGCGGGATAAGGGTAACTGAAGCTTTCTTT,CASSSLAGGIRVTEAFF
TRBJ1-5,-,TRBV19,TGTGCCAGTAGTATAGGCCAGAATAGCAATCAGCCCCAGCATTTT,CASSIGQNSNQPQHF
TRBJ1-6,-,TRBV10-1,TGCGCCAGCAGTGGGGGGAGGCATTCACCCCTCCACTTT,CASSGGRHSPLHF
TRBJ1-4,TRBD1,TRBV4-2,TGTGCCATCCCGGGACAGGGGTTTGAAAAACTGTTTTTT,CAIPGQGFEKLFF
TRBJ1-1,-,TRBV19,TGTGCCAGTAGTATAGGATTCAGTTTTGAAGCTTTCTTT,CASSIGFSFEAFF
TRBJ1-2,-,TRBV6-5,TGTGCCAGCAGTTACACCAGGGCTTATTATGGCTACACCTTC,CASSYTRAYYGYTF
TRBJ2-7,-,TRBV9,TGTGCCAGCAGCGTAGCGTCCCAGGGGCCTGGGTACGAGCAGTACTTC,CASSVASQGPGYEQYF
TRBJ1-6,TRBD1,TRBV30,TGTGCCTGGAGTGGGACAGGAAATTCACCCCTCCACTTT,CAWSGTGNSPLHF
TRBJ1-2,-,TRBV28,TGTGCCAGCAGTTTATCGCAGGGACTTGGCCTGGGCTACACCTTC,CASSLSQGLGLGYTF
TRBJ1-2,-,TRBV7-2,TGTGCCAGCAGCGCCGAATTAGTTGCGGGCGGCTACACCTTC,CASSAELVAGGYTF
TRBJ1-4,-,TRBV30,TGTGCCTGGAGTGAGGACAGTACGGAAAAACTGTTTTTT,CAWSEDSTEKLFF
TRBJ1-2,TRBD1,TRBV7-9,TGTGCCAGCAGCTTCAACAGGGGGCTGAACTATGGCTACACCTTC,CASSFNRGLNYGYTF
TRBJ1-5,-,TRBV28,TGTGCCAGCAGTTTATTCGACAGCGTCTATCGGCCCCAGCATTTT,CASSLFDSVYRPQHF
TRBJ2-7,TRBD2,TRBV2,TGTGCCAGCAGTTCCAAAGGGACTAGCGGGGGGGTTTTCCCCTACGAGCAGTACTTC,CASSSKGTSGGVFPYEQYF
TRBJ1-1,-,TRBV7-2,TGTGCCAGCAGCCCTCCCCCGGGACTTAAGCCCGAGGCTTTCTTT,CASSPPPGLKPEAFF
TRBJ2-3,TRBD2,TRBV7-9,TGTGCCAGCAGCTTCCGACTAGCAGGCTACACAGATACGCAGTATTTT,CASSFRLAGYTDTQYF
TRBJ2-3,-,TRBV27,TGTGCCAGCAGTTTATCGGAGGGGAACTTCGCAGATACGCAGTATTTT,CASSLSEGNFADTQYF
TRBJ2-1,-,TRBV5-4,TGTGCCAGCAGCTGGGCCGTTGGGAGCACCTACAATGAGCAGTTCTTC,CASSWAVGSTYNEQFF
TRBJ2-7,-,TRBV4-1,TGCGCCAGCAGCCAAACACAGCTGTACGAGCAGTACTTC,CASSQTQLYEQYF
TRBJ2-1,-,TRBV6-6,TGTGCCAGCAGTTACGGGGGGAGCTCCTACAATGAGCAGTTCTTC,CASSYGGSSYNEQFF
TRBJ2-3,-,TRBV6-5,TGTGCCAGCAGTTATCTTAGGGCCGAGGGCACGCAGTATTTT,CASSYLRAEGTQYF
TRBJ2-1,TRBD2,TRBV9,TGTGCCAGCAGCGTAGGTGGGGGGACTAGCGGGAGGTGGATGGGCTCCTACAATGAGCAGTTCTTC,CASSVGGGTSGRWMGSYNEQFF
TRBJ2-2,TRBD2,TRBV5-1,TGCGCCAGCAGCCCGCGGACTAGCGGGAGTAACACCGGGGAGCTGTTTTTT,CASSPRTSGSNTGELFF
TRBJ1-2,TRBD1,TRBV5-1,TGCGCCAGCAGCTTGGGGGACAGCTATGGCTACACCTTC,CASSLGDSYGYTF
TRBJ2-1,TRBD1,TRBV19,TGTGCCAGTAGCGTGACAGGGGGGACGGGCAATGGGCAGTTCTTC,CASSVTGGTGNGQFF
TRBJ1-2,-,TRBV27,TGTGCCAGCAGTCCCTTGCGGGGGGACTATGGCTACACCTTC,CASSPLRGDYGYTF
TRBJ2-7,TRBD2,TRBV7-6,TGTGCCAGCAGCCCGGCAATGAATTTAGCGGGAGGGCCGGGTGAGCAGTACTTC,CASSPAMNLAGGPGEQYF
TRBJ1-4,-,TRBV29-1,TGCAGCGTTGTGCGGAGCGAAAAACTGTTTTTT,CSVVRSEKLFF
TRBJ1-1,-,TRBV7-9,TGTGCCAGCAGCTCATTTAAGCTGATCGGGAACACTGAAGCTTTCTTT,CASSSFKLIGNTEAFF